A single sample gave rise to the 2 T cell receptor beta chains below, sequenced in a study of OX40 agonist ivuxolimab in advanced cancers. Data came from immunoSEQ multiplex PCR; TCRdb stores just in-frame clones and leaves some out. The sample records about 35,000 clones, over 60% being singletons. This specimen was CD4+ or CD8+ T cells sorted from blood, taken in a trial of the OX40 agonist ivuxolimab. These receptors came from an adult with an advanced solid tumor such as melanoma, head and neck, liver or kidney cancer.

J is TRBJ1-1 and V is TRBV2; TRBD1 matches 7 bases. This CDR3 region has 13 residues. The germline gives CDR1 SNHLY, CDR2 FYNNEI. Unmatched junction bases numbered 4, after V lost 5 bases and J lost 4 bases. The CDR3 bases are TGTGCCAGCAGTAGGGGGCGGAGCACTGAAGCTTTCTTT. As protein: CASSRGRSTEAFF.

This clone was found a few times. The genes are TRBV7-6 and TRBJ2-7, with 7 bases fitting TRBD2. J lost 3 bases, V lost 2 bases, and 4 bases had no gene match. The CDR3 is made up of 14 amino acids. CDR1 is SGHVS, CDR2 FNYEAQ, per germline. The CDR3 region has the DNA TGTGCCAGCAGCTTAAACGGGGGGAACTACGAGCAGTACTTC. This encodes CASSLNGGNYEQYF.